These 15 T cell receptor beta chains were sequenced from one sample in a study of shared clonotypes between healthy human individuals. Produced via immunoSEQ multiplex PCR; TCRdb's table is partial and in-frame only. The repertoire holds 2 million to 3 million clones, 93% seen once, with more than 0.35% in the top ten. Material for sequencing was naive CD4+ T cells from PBMCs. The subset is: CD45RA+ positively selected. These receptors were collected from a man younger than 35 in good health. Some clones in this sample may be carry-over from other donors' samples.

The gene calls are TRBV19 and TRBJ1-1, with D unclear. This CDR3 contains 14 residues. Trimming took off 3 bases at V and 2 bases at J, with 10 bases between the two ends. Looked up from germline, CDR1 is LNHDA and CDR2 is SQIVND (reference sequence). CDR3 sequence: CASSMREGNTEAFF. The CDR3 region has the DNA TGTGCCAGTAGTATGAGGGAGGGCAACACTGAAGCTTTCTTT.

This clone has only one observation. This chain joins TRBV19 and TRBJ2-3, with no clear D. Trimming pared 5 bases from V and 1 base from J, leaving 13 bases between. The length of the CDR3 is 15 residues. The germline CDR1 and CDR2 sequences are LNHDA and SQIVND (reference sequence). The CDR3 loop is CASSSAVLGTDTQYF. CDR3 in DNA: TGTGCCAGTAGTTCCGCCGTTTTAGGCACAGATACGCAGTATTTT. The variable domain in full, completed from reference TRBV19 and TRBJ2-3, reads DGGITQSPKYLFRKEGQNVTLSCEQNLNHDAMYWYRQDPGQGLRLIYYSQIVNDFQKGDIAEGYSVSREKKESFPLTVTSAQKNPTAFYLCASSSAVLGTDTQYFGPGTRLTVL.

V gene TRBV28 combines with J gene TRBJ2-3; TRBD2 is a possible D gene (6 bases). The CDR3 loop spans 13 amino acids. The V gene lost 9 bases and the J gene lost 4 bases, with 14 bases spanning the gap. Per the germline V gene, CDR1 is MDHEN and CDR2 is SYDVKM. The CDR3 nucleotides are TGTGCCAGTGGGGGGAGCCCGGCAGATACGCAGTATTTT. It translates to CASGGSPADTQYF.

The chain couples TRBV5-1 to TRBJ1-4; D is perhaps TRBD1 (6 bases). Trimming removed 0 bases at V and 7 bases at J, with 13 bases between. CDR3 size: 15 residues. Germline lookup yields CDR1 SGHRS and CDR2 YFSETQ. The CDR3, as DNA: TGCGCCAGCAGCTTGGGATCAGGGGTTGGTGAAAAACTGTTTTTT. Translated: CASSLGSGVGEKLFF. Full variable domain (outside the CDR3, taken from reference TRBV5-1 and TRBJ1-4): KAGVTQTPRYLIKTRGQQVTLSCSPISGHRSVSWYQQTPGQGLQFLFEYFSETQRNKGNFPGRFSGRQFSNSRSEMNVSTLELGDSALYLCASSLGSGVGEKLFFGSGTQLSVL.

The chain couples TRBV7-3 to TRBJ2-3; 12 nucleotides line up with TRBD1. The CDR3 has 15 residues. Trimming at V came to 5 bases and at J to 6 bases, leaving 6 bases not matched to a gene. The V gene's germline CDR1 is SGHTA and CDR2 FQGTGA. CDR3 nucleotide sequence: TGTGCCAGCAGCCTGGGACAGGGGGCTTTGGATACGCAGTATTTT. This sequence encodes CASSLGQGALDTQYF.

The chain recombines TRBV7-9 with TRBJ1-1; D ambiguous. The germline gives CDR1 SEHNR, CDR2 FQNEAQ (reference sequence). The ends were cut back, 0 bases at V and 8 bases at J, with 13 bases in the middle. The CDR3 is made up of 14 amino acids. CDR3 bases: TGTGCCAGCAGCTTAGCTGGGTTGTCCCGGGAAGCTTTCTTT. It is translated as CASSLAGLSREAFF.

The CDR3 sequence is CASREGGGGNEQFF. CDR3 nucleotide sequence: TGCGCCAGCAGAGAGGGAGGAGGGGGCAATGAGCAGTTCTTC. The genes are TRBV5-1 and TRBJ2-1; the D call may be TRBD1 or TRBD2 (6 bases each). Trimming took 5 bases from V and 6 from J, leaving 15 bases between them. This CDR3 has 14 amino acids. Germline V gene lookup returns CDR1 SGHRS and CDR2 YFSETQ.

The chain employs TRBV5-1 and TRBJ2-7; TRBD2 aligns across 7 bases. Losses at the gene ends were 4 bases for V and 3 bases for J; bases not matched to a gene: 7. Germline V gene lookup returns CDR1 SGHRS and CDR2 YFSETQ. This CDR3 contains 14 residues. CDR3 protein: CASSVAGVDYEQYF. CDR3 sequence (DNA): TGCGCCAGCAGCGTGGCGGGAGTTGACTACGAGCAGTACTTC.

The rearrangement links TRBV4-3 to TRBJ2-3; 9 bases match TRBD2. From germline, CDR1 is LGHNA and CDR2 YSLEER. The CDR3 extends over 16 amino acids. Trimming removed 3 bases from V and 6 bases from J; junction bases left unmatched: 10. The CDR3 DNA sequence: TGCGCCAGCAGCCAGGGGCTAGCGGGATTTGCCGATACGCAGTATTTT. Translation: CASSQGLAGFADTQYF.

This sequence joins TRBV25-1 and TRBJ2-7; TRBD1 matches 12 bases. V shed 5 bases, J shed 6 bases, and the junction held 5 bases outside the gene matches. This CDR3 spans 14 amino acids. In germline, CDR1 is MGHDK, CDR2 SYGVNS. In nucleotides, the CDR3 is TGTGCCAGCAGTAGGAGGGACAGGGGGCCCGAGCAGTACTTC. Translation gives CASSRRDRGPEQYF.

The chain joins TRBV7-2 to TRBJ2-3, with a weak D call TRBD1 (5 bases). Germline CDR1 and CDR2: SGHTA and FQGNSA. The CDR3 covers 17 residues. The V gene lost 1 base and the J gene lost 3 bases, with 17 bases spanning the gap. This chain's CDR3 is CASSLGGGPSSTDTQYF. Written as DNA, the CDR3 is TGTGCCAGCAGCTTAGGGGGCGGTCCTTCATCGACAGATACGCAGTATTTT. Together with reference TRBV7-2 and TRBJ2-3, the CDR3 gives the full variable domain: GAGVSQSPSNKVTEKGKDVELRCDPISGHTALYWYRQSLGQGLEFLIYFQGNSAPDKSGLPSDRFSAERTGGSVSTLTIQRTQQEDSAVYLCASSLGGGPSSTDTQYFGPGTRLTVL.

V and J are TRBV28 and TRBJ2-1, with TRBD2 identical over 10 bases. The germline V gene encodes CDR1 MDHEN and CDR2 SYDVKM. Trimming took 8 bases from V and 8 from J; bases not matched to a gene: 9. The CDR3 extends over 14 amino acids. The CDR3 spells CASSPGTSVHEQFF. The CDR3, as DNA: TGTGCCAGCTCCCCCGGGACTAGCGTCCATGAGCAGTTCTTC.

Note on this clone: The sample carries other DNA sequences with the same CDR3. The chain uses TRBV5-4 and TRBJ1-3; D may be TRBD1 (5 bases). V was shortened by 2 bases and J by 4 bases, with 13 bases between the two germline ends. The CDR3 has 15 amino acids. Germline V gene data show CDR1 as SGHNT and CDR2 as YYREEE (reference sequence). The DNA for the CDR3 is TGTGCCAGCAGCTTAAGTCAGGGACTCGGAAACACCATATATTTT. This sequence encodes CASSLSQGLGNTIYF.

Concerning this clone itself: This sample also contains other DNA sequences that code for the same CDR3. The chain joins TRBV9 to TRBJ1-5; D remains unclear. With 0 bases removed from V and 2 bases from J, the gap between germline ends came to 6 bases. The CDR3 spans 14 residues. From germline, CDR1 is SGDLS and CDR2 YYNGEE. The CDR3 DNA is TGTGCCAGCAGCGTAGGTCCTGGCAATCAGCCCCAGCATTTT. Residues: CASSVGPGNQPQHF.

V is TRBV19 and J is TRBJ2-3; D call uncertain. V was clipped by 8 bases and J by 2 bases, with 14 bases between them. Germline V gene lookup returns CDR1 LNHDA and CDR2 SQIVND (reference sequence). The CDR3 extends over 14 amino acids. CDR3 loop: CASSTVRFTDTQYF. The CDR3 DNA sequence: TGTGCCAGTTCAACAGTACGGTTCACAGATACGCAGTATTTT.